Listed here are 8 T cell receptor beta chains from one sample, sequenced in a study of blood T cell repertoires in COVID-19. The assay was immunoSEQ multiplex PCR, and TCRdb's table has in-frame clones only and misses some. The sample lists some 320,000 clones; about 87% were seen once. The specimen sequenced was peripheral blood. The receptors were sampled from a woman between 25 and 40 years old who had recovered from COVID-19.

J is TRBJ1-1 and V is TRBV27; D is possibly TRBD1 (6 bases). CDR3 size: 14 residues. V was shortened by 2 bases and J by 1 base, with 8 bases between the two germline ends. Germline values: CDR1 MNHEY, CDR2 SMNVEV (reference sequence). The CDR3 loop reads CASSLRQANTEAFF. The CDR3 nucleotides are TGTGCCAGCAGTTTAAGACAGGCGAACACTGAAGCTTTCTTT.

The gene calls are TRBV7-2 and TRBJ2-3; D might be TRBD1 (5 bases). CDR1 is SGHTA and CDR2 is FQGNSA in the germline V gene. Deletions cut 2 bases from V and 0 bases from J, with 9 bases between. The CDR3 sequence is 15 residues long. The CDR3 reads CASSLRGSSTDTQYF. The CDR3, as DNA: TGTGCCAGCAGCTTAAGGGGATCCAGCACAGATACGCAGTATTTT.

About this clone: Distinct nucleotide sequences in the sample also encode this CDR3. The V and J genes are TRBV30 and TRBJ2-5, with a weak D call TRBD2 (6 bases). Germline V CDR1 and CDR2: GTSNPN, SVGIG (reference sequence). The V gene lost 0 bases and the J gene lost 5 bases, with 7 bases spanning the gap. This CDR3 is 12 amino acids long. The CDR3 coding sequence is TGTGCCTGGAGTGTACGGGGGGAGACCCAGTACTTC. Protein: CAWSVRGETQYF.

This clone is classed as medium-sized. The V call is TRBV30, the J call TRBJ2-2; 7 nucleotides agree with TRBD1. Germline trimming cut 2 bases from V and 3 bases from J; bases unmatched to any gene: 6. The CDR3 is 15 amino acids. Germline V gene lookup returns CDR1 GTSNPN and CDR2 SVGIG (reference sequence). This chain's CDR3 is CAWSTRDRHTGELFF. The CDR3, as DNA: TGTGCCTGGAGTACCCGGGACAGACACACCGGGGAGCTGTTTTTT.

The rearrangement joins TRBV7-3 to TRBJ2-5, with 7 bases identical to TRBD2. V was pared by 0 bases and J by 2 bases, with 6 bases of the junction left unmatched. Germline values: CDR1 SGHTA, CDR2 FQGTGA. This CDR3 contains 16 residues. The CDR3 sequence: CASSLTSLAGQETQYF. The CDR3 nucleotides read TGTGCCAGCAGCTTAACGAGCTTAGCGGGTCAAGAGACCCAGTACTTC.

The CDR3 loop is CASSGLPGKNSGANVLTF. The CDR3 region has the DNA TGTGCCAGCAGTGGTCTGCCAGGTAAAAACTCTGGGGCCAACGTCCTGACTTTC. The gene calls are TRBV28 and TRBJ2-6; D is unclear. Germline V gives CDR1 MDHEN, CDR2 SYDVKM. V was cut by 5 bases and J by 0 bases, with 17 bases left in between. The CDR3 runs 18 residues.

The CDR3 protein is CASSEALRGVEETQYF. CDR3 in DNA: TGTGCCAGCAGTGAAGCGCTTCGGGGGGTGGAAGAGACCCAGTACTTC. The chain has TRBV2 and TRBJ2-5; TRBD2 matches 7 bases. V lost 0 bases and J lost 3; bases outside the gene matches: 7. Germline CDR1 SNHLY, CDR2 FYNNEI. The CDR3 is 16 amino acids.

The rearrangement links TRBV25-1 to TRBJ1-2; 10 bases match TRBD1. V shed 4 bases, J shed 2 bases, and the junction held 13 bases outside the gene matches. Germline V CDR1 and CDR2: MGHDK, SYGVNS. The CDR3 loop spans 18 amino acids. The CDR3 is CASSGPGRDRGSNYGYTF. Here the CDR3 DNA reads TGTGCCAGCAGTGGCCCGGGTCGGGACAGGGGTTCGAACTATGGCTACACCTTC.